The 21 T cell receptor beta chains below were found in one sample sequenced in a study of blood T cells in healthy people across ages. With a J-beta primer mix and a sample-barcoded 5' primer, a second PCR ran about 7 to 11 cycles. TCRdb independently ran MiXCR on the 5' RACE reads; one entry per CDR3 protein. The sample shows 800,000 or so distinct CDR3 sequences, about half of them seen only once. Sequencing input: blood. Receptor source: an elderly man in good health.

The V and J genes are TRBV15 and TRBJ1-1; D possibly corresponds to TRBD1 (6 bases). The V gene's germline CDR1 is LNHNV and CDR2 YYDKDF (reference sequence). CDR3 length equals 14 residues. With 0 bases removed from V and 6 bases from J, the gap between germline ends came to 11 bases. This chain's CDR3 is CATSRDPRGAEAFF. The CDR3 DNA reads TGTGCCACCAGCAGAGACCCCAGGGGCGCTGAAGCTTTCTTT. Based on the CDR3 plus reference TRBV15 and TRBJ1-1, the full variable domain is DAMVIQNPRYQVTQFGKPVTLSCSQTLNHNVMYWYQQKSSQAPKLLFHYYDKDFNNEADTPDNFQSRRPNTSFCFLDIRSPGLGDTAMYLCATSRDPRGAEAFFGQGTRLTVV.

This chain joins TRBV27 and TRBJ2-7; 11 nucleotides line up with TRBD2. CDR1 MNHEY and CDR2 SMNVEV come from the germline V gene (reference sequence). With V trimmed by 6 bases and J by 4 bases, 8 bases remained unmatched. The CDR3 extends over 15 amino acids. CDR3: CASSETLAGVYEQYF. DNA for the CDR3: TGTGCCAGCAGCGAGACACTAGCGGGAGTTTACGAGCAGTACTTC.

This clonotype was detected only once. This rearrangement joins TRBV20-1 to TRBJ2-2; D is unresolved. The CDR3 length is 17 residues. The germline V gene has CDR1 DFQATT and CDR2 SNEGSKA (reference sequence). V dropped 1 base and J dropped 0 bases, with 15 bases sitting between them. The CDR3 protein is CSARGRIGPSNTGELFF. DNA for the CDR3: TGCAGTGCTAGAGGCCGGATCGGGCCGTCGAACACCGGGGAGCTGTTTTTT.

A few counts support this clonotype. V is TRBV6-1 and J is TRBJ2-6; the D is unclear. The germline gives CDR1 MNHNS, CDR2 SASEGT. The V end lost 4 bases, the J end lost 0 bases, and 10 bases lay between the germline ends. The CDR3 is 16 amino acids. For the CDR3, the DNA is TGTGCCAGCAGTGTCCATCAGAGCTCTGGGGCCAACGTCCTGACTTTC. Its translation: CASSVHQSSGANVLTF.

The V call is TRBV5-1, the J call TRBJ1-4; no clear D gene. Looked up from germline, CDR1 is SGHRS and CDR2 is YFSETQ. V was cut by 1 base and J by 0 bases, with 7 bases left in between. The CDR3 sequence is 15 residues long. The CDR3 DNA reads TGCGCCAGCAGCTTGATGGGTGCAACTAATGAAAAACTGTTTTTT. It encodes CASSLMGATNEKLFF.

The CDR3 sequence is CASSSQTVRETQYF. The CDR3 region has the DNA TGTGCCAGCAGCTCGCAGACTGTAAGAGAGACCCAGTACTTC. This rearrangement joins TRBV7-8 to TRBJ2-5; unclear D gene. Germline CDR1 SGHVS, CDR2 FQNEAQ. The CDR3 extends over 14 amino acids. Deletions cut 4 bases from V and 4 bases from J, with 13 bases between.

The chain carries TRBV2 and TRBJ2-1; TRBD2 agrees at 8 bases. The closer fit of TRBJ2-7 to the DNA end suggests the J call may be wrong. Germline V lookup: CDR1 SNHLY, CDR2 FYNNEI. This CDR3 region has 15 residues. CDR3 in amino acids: CASSATSVGYNEQYF. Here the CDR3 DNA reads TGTGCCAGCAGTGCGACTAGCGTGGGCTACAATGAGCAGTACTTC.

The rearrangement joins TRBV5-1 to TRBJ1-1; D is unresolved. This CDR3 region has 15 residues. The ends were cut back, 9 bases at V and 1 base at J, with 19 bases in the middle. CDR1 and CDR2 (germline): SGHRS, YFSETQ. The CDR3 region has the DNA TGCGCCACGTCCTTCTCCAGCGGGGAGAACACTGAAGCTTTCTTT. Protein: CATSFSSGENTEAFF.

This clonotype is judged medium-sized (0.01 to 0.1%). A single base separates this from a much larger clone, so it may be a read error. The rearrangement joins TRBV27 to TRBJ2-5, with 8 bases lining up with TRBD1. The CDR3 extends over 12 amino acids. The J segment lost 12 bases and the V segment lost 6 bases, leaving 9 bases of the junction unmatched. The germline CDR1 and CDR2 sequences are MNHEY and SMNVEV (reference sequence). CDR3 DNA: TGTGCCAGCAGATCCGACAGGGGAAGGGAGTACTTC. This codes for CASRSDRGREYF.

CDR3 residues: CASREGLVNYNEQFF. CDR3 sequence (DNA): TGCGCCAGCAGGGAAGGACTAGTCAACTACAATGAGCAGTTCTTC. The chain has TRBV5-1 and TRBJ2-1, with 7 bases matching TRBD2. Germline trimming cut 5 bases from V and 3 bases from J; bases unmatched to any gene: 8. The CDR3 sequence is 15 residues long. Germline V CDR1 and CDR2: SGHRS, YFSETQ.

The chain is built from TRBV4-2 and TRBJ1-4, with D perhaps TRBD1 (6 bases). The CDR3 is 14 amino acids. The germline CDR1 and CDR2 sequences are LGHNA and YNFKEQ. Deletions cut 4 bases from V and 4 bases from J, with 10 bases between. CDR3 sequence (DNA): TGTGCCAGCAGCCGGACAGTGAATAATGAAAAACTGTTTTTT. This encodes CASSRTVNNEKLFF.

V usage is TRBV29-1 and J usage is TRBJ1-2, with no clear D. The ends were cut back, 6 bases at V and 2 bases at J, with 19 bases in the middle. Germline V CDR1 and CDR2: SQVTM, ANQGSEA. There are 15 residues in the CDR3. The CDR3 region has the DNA TGCAGCGTCAATCGGGGTGCAGCTAGGAACTATGGCTACACCTTC. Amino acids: CSVNRGAARNYGYTF.

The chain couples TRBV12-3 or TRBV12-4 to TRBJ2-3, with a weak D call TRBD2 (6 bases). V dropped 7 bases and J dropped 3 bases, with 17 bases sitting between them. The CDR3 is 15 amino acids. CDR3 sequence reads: CASTSIGRYTDTQYF. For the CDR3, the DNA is TGTGCCAGCACCTCGATAGGGAGGTATACAGATACGCAGTATTTT.

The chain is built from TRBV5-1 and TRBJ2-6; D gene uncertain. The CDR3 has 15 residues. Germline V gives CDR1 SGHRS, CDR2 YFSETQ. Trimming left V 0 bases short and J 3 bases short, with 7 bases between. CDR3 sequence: CASSLDGFGANVLTF. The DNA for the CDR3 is TGCGCCAGCAGCTTGGATGGGTTTGGGGCCAACGTCCTGACTTTC.

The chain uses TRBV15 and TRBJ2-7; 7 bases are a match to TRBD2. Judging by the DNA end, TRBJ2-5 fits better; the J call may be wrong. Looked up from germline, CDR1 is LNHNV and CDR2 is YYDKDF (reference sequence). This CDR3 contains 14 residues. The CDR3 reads CATSRAGTTETQYF. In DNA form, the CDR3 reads TGTGCCACCAGCAGAGCCGGGACTACGGAGACCCAGTACTTC.

The CDR3 loop reads CASSQGNRDSYGYTF. The DNA for the CDR3 is TGTGCCAGCAGCCAAGGGAACCGGGACAGCTATGGCTACACCTTC. The chain is built from TRBV4-2 and TRBJ1-2, with 7 bases fitting TRBD1. This CDR3 has 15 amino acids. Germline assignment: CDR1 LGHNA and CDR2 YNFKEQ. With V trimmed by 1 base and J by 4 bases, 6 bases remained unmatched.

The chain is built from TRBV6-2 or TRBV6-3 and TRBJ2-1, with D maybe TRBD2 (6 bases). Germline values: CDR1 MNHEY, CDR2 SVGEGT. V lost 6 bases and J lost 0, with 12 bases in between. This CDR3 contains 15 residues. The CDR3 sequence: CASSADGSSYNEQFF. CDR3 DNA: TGTGCCAGCAGCGCGGACGGGAGCTCCTACAATGAGCAGTTCTTC.

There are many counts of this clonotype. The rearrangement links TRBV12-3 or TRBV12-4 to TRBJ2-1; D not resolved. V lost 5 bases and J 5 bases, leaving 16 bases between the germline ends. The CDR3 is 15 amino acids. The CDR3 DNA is TGTGCCAGCAGTCTGCTGGCGGCCACAAACAATGAGCAGTTCTTC. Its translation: CASSLLAATNNEQFF.

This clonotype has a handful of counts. In DNA, the CDR3 is TGTGCCAGCAGTCGGGGCATGGCGGGAGTAGAAGAGACCCAGTACTTC. Protein sequence: CASSRGMAGVEETQYF. The chain uses TRBV6-5 and TRBJ2-5, with 7 bases fitting TRBD2. Germline values: CDR1 MNHEY, CDR2 SVGAGI. This CDR3 spans 16 amino acids. The V segment lost 5 bases and the J segment 3 bases; nucleotides outside the gene matches: 12.

CDR3 amino acids: CASSQDSIYGYTF. The CDR3 bases are TGCGCCAGCAGCCAAGATTCCATCTATGGCTACACCTTC. V usage is TRBV4-3 and J usage is TRBJ1-2; no firm D call. Looked up from germline, CDR1 is LGHNA and CDR2 is YSLEER. Trimming cost V 0 bases and J 4 bases, with 6 bases left between them. The CDR3 has 13 amino acids.

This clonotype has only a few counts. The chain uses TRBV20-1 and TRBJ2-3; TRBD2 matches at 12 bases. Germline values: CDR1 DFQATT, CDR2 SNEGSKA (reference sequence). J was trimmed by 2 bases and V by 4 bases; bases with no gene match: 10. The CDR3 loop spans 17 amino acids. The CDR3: CSATPPLAGGLTDTQYF. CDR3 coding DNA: TGCAGTGCTACCCCCCCTCTAGCGGGAGGGCTCACAGATACGCAGTATTTT.